The next 3 T cell receptor beta chains were all read from a single sample in a study of spatial heterogeneity in lung cancer. Findings of the study overall: Tumoral mutation counts were tracked by counts of expanded intratumoral alpha and beta TCRs.

Each CDR3 protein gets one entry after TCRdb re-called the 5' RACE reads with MiXCR. In the table there are 8,500 to 10,000 distinct CDR3 sequences, 2.9% of which are singletons. Which antigens these TCRs recognize remains unknown. Described time point: sample taken at primary tumor resection. The specimen was lung tumor tissue, collected at surgery. These receptors originate from a male donor with early-stage non-small cell lung cancer.

This clonotype came up many times. CDR3 in amino acids: CASSPSGGYEQYF. CDR3 nucleotides: TGTGCCAGCTCTCCTAGCGGGGGCTACGAGCAGTACTTC. The rearrangement links TRBV18 to TRBJ2-7, with 10 bases fitting TRBD2. V dropped 6 bases and J dropped 3; count of bases not matched to a gene: 2. CDR3 size: 13 residues. Per germline, CDR1 KGHSH and CDR2 LQKENI.

This clonotype occurred many times. The J gene is TRBJ2-7, the V gene TRBV7-2, with 12 bases lining up with TRBD1. The V gene end was trimmed by 4 bases and the J gene end by 7 bases; junction bases not matched to a gene: 5. This CDR3 is built from 14 residues. Germline V CDR1 and CDR2: SGHTA, FQGNSA. CDR3 DNA: TGTGCCAGCAGCTCGGGACAGGGGGCGCGGGAGCAGTACTTC. Amino acids: CASSSGQGAREQYF.

In its sample, this clonotype ranks as medium-sized (0.01 to 0.1%). The V gene is TRBV23-1, the J gene TRBJ1-5, with D uncertain. TRBV23-1 is an ORF, and what it does is uncertain. This CDR3 has 8 amino acids. CDR3 nucleotides: TGCGTGCGAAAACCCCAGCATTTT. Protein product: CVRKPQHF.